This T cell receptor beta chain was recovered during a study of T cell changes during pregnancy in multiple sclerosis. V shed 8 bases and J 1 base; nucleotides not matched to a gene: 10. CDR1 ENHRY and CDR2 SYGVKD come from the germline V gene. This CDR3 region has 15 residues. Produced via immunoSEQ multiplex PCR; TCRdb's table is partial and in-frame only. The data show tens of thousands of clones, around 90% seen once. V gene TRBV10-3 combines with J gene TRBJ2-7, with TRBD2 matching over 8 bases. This TCR was recovered from a female donor with multiple sclerosis, enrolled in a pregnancy study. This specimen was CD4+ T cells from peripheral blood mononuclear cells, taken after pregnancy. The CDR3 coding sequence is TGTGCCATCGGAGGGGGACTAGGGGCATCCTACGAGCAGTACTTC. Protein product: CAIGGGLGASYEQYF.